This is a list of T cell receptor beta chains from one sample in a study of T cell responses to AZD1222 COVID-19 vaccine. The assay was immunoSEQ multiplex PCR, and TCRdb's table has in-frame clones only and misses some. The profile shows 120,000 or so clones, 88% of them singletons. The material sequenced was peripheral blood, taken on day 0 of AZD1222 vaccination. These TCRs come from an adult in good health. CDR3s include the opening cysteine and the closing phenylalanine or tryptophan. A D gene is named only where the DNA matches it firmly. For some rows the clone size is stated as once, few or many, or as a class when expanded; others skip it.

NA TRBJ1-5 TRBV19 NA CASSQGSHSNQPQHF TGTGCCAGTAGTCAGGGGTCCCATAGCAATCAGCCCCAGCATTTT
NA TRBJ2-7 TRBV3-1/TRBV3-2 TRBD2 CASSQDWGSTSGRPEQYF TGTGCCAGCAGCCAAGATTGGGGGAGTACTAGCGGGAGACCCGAGCAGTACTTC
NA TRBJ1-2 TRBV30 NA CAFRQYGYTF TGTGCCTTCCGACAGTATGGCTACACCTTC
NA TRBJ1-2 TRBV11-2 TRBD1 CASSLLRDRAYGYTF TGTGCCAGCAGCTTGCTCCGGGACAGGGCCTATGGCTACACCTTC
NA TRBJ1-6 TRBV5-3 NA CARRQRRESPLHF TGTGCCAGAAGACAAAGGAGGGAATCACCCCTCCACTTT
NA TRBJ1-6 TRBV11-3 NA CASSLDRLSSYNSPLHF TGTGCCAGCAGCTTAGATCGCTTGAGCTCCTATAATTCACCCCTCCACTTT
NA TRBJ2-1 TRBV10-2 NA CASSEWGTPSYNEQFF TGCGCCAGCAGTGAGTGGGGGACTCCTTCCTACAATGAGCAGTTCTTC
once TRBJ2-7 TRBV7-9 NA CASSFARGEQYF TGTGCCAGCAGCTTCGCAAGGGGCGAGCAGTACTTC
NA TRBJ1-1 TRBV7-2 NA CASSPHGGGVTEAFF TGTGCCAGCAGCCCCCACGGGGGGGGAGTGACTGAAGCTTTCTTT
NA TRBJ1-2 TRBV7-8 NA CASSPRRAVANYGYTF TGTGCCAGCAGCCCCCGAAGGGCAGTAGCTAACTATGGCTACACCTTC
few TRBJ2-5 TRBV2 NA CASRAVSSGSGSTQYF TGTGCCAGCAGGGCAGTTTCATCGGGAAGCGGATCGACCCAGTACTTC
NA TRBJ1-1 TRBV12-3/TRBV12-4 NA CASSSQDTEAFF TGTGCCAGCAGTTCCCAGGATACTGAAGCTTTCTTT
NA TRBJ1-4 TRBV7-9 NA CASSSWDPALEKLFF TGTGCCAGCAGCTCCTGGGATCCAGCATTAGAAAAACTGTTTTTT
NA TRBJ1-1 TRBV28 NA CASSSSGANTEAFF TGTGCCAGCAGTTCATCTGGGGCTAACACTGAAGCTTTCTTT
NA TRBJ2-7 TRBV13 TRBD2 CASSSRGSGGARHEQYF TGTGCCAGCAGCTCCCGAGGTAGCGGGGGGGCCAGGCACGAGCAGTACTTC
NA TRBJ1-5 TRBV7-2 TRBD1 CASSQGQGPNQPQHF TGTGCCAGCAGCCAGGGACAGGGGCCCAATCAGCCCCAGCATTTT
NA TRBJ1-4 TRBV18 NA CASSPRRGATNEKLFF TGTGCCAGCTCACCAAGGAGGGGTGCAACTAATGAAAAACTGTTTTTT
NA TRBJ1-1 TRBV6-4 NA CASSAGENTEAFF TGTGCCAGCAGCGCGGGGGAGAACACTGAAGCTTTCTTT
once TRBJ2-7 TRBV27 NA CASGRQLGSYEQYF TGTGCCAGCGGGCGACAGCTAGGATCCTACGAGCAGTACTTC
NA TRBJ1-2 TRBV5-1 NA CASSMEHYYGYTF TGCGCCAGCAGTATGGAGCACTACTATGGCTACACCTTC
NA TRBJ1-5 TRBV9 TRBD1 CASSVGDSPYSNQPQHF TGTGCCAGCAGCGTAGGGGACAGCCCTTATAGCAATCAGCCCCAGCATTTT
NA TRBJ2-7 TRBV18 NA CASSPGRDEQYF TGTGCCAGCTCACCAGGAAGAGACGAGCAGTACTTC